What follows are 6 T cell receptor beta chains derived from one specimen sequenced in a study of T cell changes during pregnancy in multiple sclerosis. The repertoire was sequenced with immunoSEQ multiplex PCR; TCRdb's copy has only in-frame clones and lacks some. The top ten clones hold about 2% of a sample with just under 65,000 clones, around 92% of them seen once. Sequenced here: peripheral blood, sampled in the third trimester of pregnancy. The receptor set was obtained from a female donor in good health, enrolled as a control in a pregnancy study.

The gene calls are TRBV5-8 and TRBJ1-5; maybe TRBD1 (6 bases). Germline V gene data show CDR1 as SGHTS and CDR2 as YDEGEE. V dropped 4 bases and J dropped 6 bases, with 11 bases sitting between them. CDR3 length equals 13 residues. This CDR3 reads CASSAIRGQPQHF. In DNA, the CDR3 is TGTGCCAGCAGCGCCATCAGGGGTCAGCCCCAGCATTTT.

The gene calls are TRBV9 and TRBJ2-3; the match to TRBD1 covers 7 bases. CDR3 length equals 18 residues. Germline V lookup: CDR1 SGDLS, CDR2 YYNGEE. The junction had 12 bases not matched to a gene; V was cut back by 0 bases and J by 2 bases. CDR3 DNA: TGTGCCAGCAGCGTAGAAGGGGGCCCCTTCCCCGTCACAGATACGCAGTATTTT. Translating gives CASSVEGGPFPVTDTQYF.

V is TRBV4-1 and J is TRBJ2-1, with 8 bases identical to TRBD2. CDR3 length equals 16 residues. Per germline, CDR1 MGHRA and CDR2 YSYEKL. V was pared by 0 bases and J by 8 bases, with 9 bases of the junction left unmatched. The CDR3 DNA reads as TGCGCCAGCAGCCAAGACTCAAATAGCGGGATGGATGAGCAGTTCTTC. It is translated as CASSQDSNSGMDEQFF.

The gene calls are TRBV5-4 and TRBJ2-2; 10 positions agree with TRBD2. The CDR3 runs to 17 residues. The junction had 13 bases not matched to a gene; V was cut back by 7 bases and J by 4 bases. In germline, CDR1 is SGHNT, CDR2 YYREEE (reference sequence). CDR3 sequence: CASAPLAGVAATGELFF. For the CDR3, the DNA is TGTGCCAGCGCACCGCTAGCGGGAGTCGCAGCCACCGGGGAGCTGTTTTTT.

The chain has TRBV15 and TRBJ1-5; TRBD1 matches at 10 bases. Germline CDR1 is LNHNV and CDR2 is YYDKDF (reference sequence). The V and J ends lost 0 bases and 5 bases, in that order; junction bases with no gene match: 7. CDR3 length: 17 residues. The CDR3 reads CATSRDSWGQGYQPQHF. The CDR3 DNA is TGTGCCACCAGCAGAGACTCCTGGGGACAGGGGTATCAGCCCCAGCATTTT.

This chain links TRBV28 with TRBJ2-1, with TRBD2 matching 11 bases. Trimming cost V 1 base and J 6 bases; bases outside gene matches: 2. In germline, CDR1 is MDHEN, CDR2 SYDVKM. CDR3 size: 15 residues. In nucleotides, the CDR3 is TGTGCCAGCAGTTTATATAGCGGGAGGGGCAATGAGCAGTTCTTC. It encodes CASSLYSGRGNEQFF.